Listed below are T cell receptor beta chains from one sample, sequenced in a study of blood T cell repertoires in COVID-19. This table comes from immunoSEQ multiplex PCR, and its TCRdb copy is limited to in-frame clones, with some not included. The table records over 200,000 clones, 81% of them present only once. The sequenced sample was PBMCs or T cells enriched from blood (not recorded which). Source of these receptors: a woman in her fifties or sixties with acute COVID-19. The CDR3 runs from the conserved cysteine through the conserved F or W. D genes are given only for firm matches. Some rows mark clone size as missing; the rest say once, few, many or name a class of expanded clone.

TRBV11-1	TRBJ2-3	NA	14	NA	CASSFGGTTDTQYF	TGTGCCAGCAGCTTTGGGGGGACCACAGATACGCAGTATTTT
TRBV7-9	TRBJ2-1	NA	19	TRBD2	CASSLLPGLAGVGSWEQFF	TGTGCCAGCAGCTTGCTACCGGGACTAGCGGGAGTAGGGTCCTGGGAGCAGTTCTTC
TRBV28	TRBJ1-5	NA	17	NA	CASSTPGAGASNQPQHF	TGTGCCAGCAGCACCCCAGGGGCCGGGGCTAGCAATCAGCCCCAGCATTTT
TRBV7-2	TRBJ1-5	NA	14	NA	CASSRGYSNQPQHF	TGTGCCAGCAGCCGGGGATATAGCAATCAGCCCCAGCATTTT
TRBV13	TRBJ2-3	NA	16	TRBD2	CASSLKTSGRTDTQYF	TGTGCCAGCAGCTTGAAGACTAGCGGGAGGACAGATACGCAGTATTTT
TRBV4-3	TRBJ1-2	NA	16	TRBD1	CASSPSRQGGNYGYTF	TGCGCCAGCAGCCCGAGTCGACAGGGAGGCAACTATGGCTACACCTTC
TRBV30	TRBJ1-2	NA	13	NA	CAWSVKAGYGYTF	TGTGCCTGGAGTGTTAAGGCGGGCTATGGCTACACCTTC
TRBV6-5	TRBJ1-6	few	14	TRBD1	CASSSTGGDSPLHF	TGTGCCAGCAGTTCGACAGGGGGCGACTCACCCCTCCACTTT
TRBV27	TRBJ2-7	few	17	TRBD2	CASSPDRGTSGRGEQYF	TGTGCCAGCAGCCCGGACAGGGGTACTAGCGGGAGAGGCGAGCAGTACTTC
TRBV7-2	TRBJ2-3	NA	12	NA	CASSLYSDTQYF	TGTGCCAGCAGCTTGTACAGTGATACGCAGTATTTT
TRBV12-5	TRBJ1-4	once	11	NA	CASGLNEKLFF	TGTGCTAGTGGCCTCAATGAAAAACTGTTTTTT
TRBV18	TRBJ2-2	NA	14	NA	CASSRAPNTGELFF	TGTGCCAGCTCACGAGCTCCGAACACCGGGGAGCTGTTTTTT
TRBV28	TRBJ1-3	NA	15	TRBD1	CASRLTGSSGNTIYF	TGTGCCAGCAGGTTGACAGGGTCCTCTGGAAACACCATATATTTT
TRBV18	TRBJ2-3	NA	15	NA	CASSSDRLSTDTQYF	TGTGCCAGCTCATCCGACAGGCTGAGCACAGATACGCAGTATTTT
TRBV27	TRBJ2-2	NA	14	TRBD1	CASSRQGWTGELFF	TGTGCCAGCAGTCGACAGGGGTGGACCGGGGAGCTGTTTTTT
TRBV13	TRBJ1-1	once	18	NA	CASSLGQMTRVRNTEAFF	TGTGCCAGCAGCTTAGGCCAAATGACCAGGGTACGGAACACTGAAGCTTTCTTT
TRBV6-6	TRBJ1-2	NA	13	NA	CASNRGTNYGYTF	TGTGCCAGCAACCGGGGGACTAACTATGGCTACACCTTC
TRBV18	TRBJ1-3	NA	14	NA	CASSPQGSGNTIYF	TGTGCCAGCTCACCTCAGGGGTCTGGAAACACCATATATTTT
TRBV28	TRBJ1-4	NA	17	NA	CASRPTGPHYPNEKLFF	TGTGCCAGCAGGCCTACAGGGCCCCATTACCCTAATGAAAAACTGTTTTTT
TRBV4-3	TRBJ2-3	few	12	NA	CASSQVADTQYF	TGCGCCAGCAGCCAAGTCGCAGATACGCAGTATTTT
TRBV7-8	TRBJ2-3	few	16	NA	CASSLVSPTSTDTQYF	TGTGCCAGCAGCTTAGTTTCGCCTACTAGCACAGATACGCAGTATTTT
TRBV28	TRBJ1-4	NA	19	NA	CASSAPWGFGGLTNEKLFF	TGTGCCAGCAGTGCTCCCTGGGGGTTCGGGGGGCTAACTAATGAAAAACTGTTTTTT
TRBV11-1	TRBJ1-1	NA	13	TRBD1	CASSSRTGPEAFF	TGTGCCAGCAGCTCCAGGACAGGGCCTGAAGCTTTCTTT
TRBV29-1	TRBJ2-5	NA	14	TRBD1	CSVEYTGAGETQYF	TGCAGCGTTGAGTACACAGGGGCCGGTGAGACCCAGTACTTC
TRBV28	TRBJ2-1	NA	15	TRBD2	CASRRGGLAGSEQFF	TGTGCCAGCAGAAGGGGGGGACTAGCGGGCTCTGAGCAGTTCTTC
TRBV28	TRBJ1-2	NA	13	TRBD1	CASSFGQGYGYTF	TGTGCCAGCAGTTTCGGACAGGGCTATGGCTACACCTTC
TRBV14	TRBJ2-3	few	17	TRBD1	CASSPIFGTGGADTQYF	TGTGCCAGCAGCCCTATATTCGGGACAGGGGGCGCAGATACGCAGTATTTT
TRBV30	TRBJ1-5	many	14	TRBD1	CAWSGQGLDQPQHF	TGTGCCTGGAGTGGACAGGGCCTTGATCAGCCCCAGCATTTT
TRBV5-8	TRBJ1-6	NA	12	NA	CASTVQFPPLHF	TGTGCCAGCACCGTTCAGTTTCCACCCCTCCACTTT
TRBV28	TRBJ1-2	once	17	TRBD1	CASSPTPGTGGEGGYTF	TGTGCCAGCAGTCCAACTCCCGGGACAGGGGGAGAGGGTGGCTACACCTTC
TRBV5-6	TRBJ2-1	few	11	NA	CASSLGPGQFF	TGTGCCAGCAGCTTGGGGCCAGGGCAGTTCTTC
TRBV7-9	TRBJ2-7	NA	12	NA	CASSPLGAEQYF	TGTGCCAGCAGCCCCCTTGGGGCCGAGCAGTACTTC
TRBV28	TRBJ2-1	NA	17	NA	CASRPMGGQGARNEQFF	TGTGCCAGCAGACCCATGGGGGGGCAGGGAGCCCGCAATGAGCAGTTCTTC
TRBV5-8	TRBJ1-5	few	15	NA	CASSKMLGHNQPQHF	TGTGCCAGCAGCAAAATGTTGGGACACAATCAGCCCCAGCATTTT
TRBV19	TRBJ1-2	NA	13	TRBD1	CASTRQGALGYTF	TGTGCCAGTACTCGACAGGGGGCCCTAGGCTACACCTTC
TRBV5-4	TRBJ1-2	NA	17	TRBD1	CASSFSPPGQGRYGYTF	TGTGCCAGCAGCTTCTCTCCCCCGGGACAGGGGCGGTATGGCTACACCTTC
TRBV5-6	TRBJ2-1	NA	16	TRBD1	CASSSDRGLIYNEQFF	TGTGCCAGCAGCAGCGACAGGGGCCTGATATACAATGAGCAGTTCTTC
TRBV4-1	TRBJ1-2	NA	17	TRBD1	CASSQAPTGQLVYGYTF	TGCGCCAGCAGCCAAGCCCCGACAGGGCAATTAGTCTATGGCTACACCTTC
TRBV7-9	TRBJ1-2	NA	15	NA	CASSFEGTGPYGYTF	TGTGCCAGCAGCTTTGAAGGGACTGGGCCCTATGGCTACACCTTC
TRBV7-2	TRBJ2-7	NA	17	TRBD2	CASSLLVGRAGSYEQYF	TGTGCCAGCAGCTTATTGGTCGGGAGGGCCGGGTCCTACGAGCAGTACTTC
TRBV6-6	TRBJ1-6	NA	16	TRBD1	CASRLQGQRYNSPLHF	TGTGCCAGCAGACTACAGGGACAGCGATATAATTCACCCCTCCACTTT
TRBV30	TRBJ2-5	few	14	TRBD1	CAWSARGQGETQYF	TGTGCCTGGAGTGCAAGGGGGCAGGGGGAGACCCAGTACTTC
TRBV28	TRBJ1-2	NA	14	NA	CASRPLMGTYGYTF	TGTGCCAGCAGACCTTTGATGGGGACTTATGGCTACACCTTC
TRBV19	TRBJ2-3	once	12	NA	CASRQTTDTQYF	TGTGCCAGTAGACAAACGACAGATACGCAGTATTTT
TRBV29-1	TRBJ2-2	NA	15	TRBD2	CSVDSGSGIAGELFF	TGCAGCGTTGATAGCGGGAGTGGGATCGCCGGGGAGCTGTTTTTT
TRBV28	TRBJ1-2	NA	13	NA	CASREDRYYGYTF	TGTGCCAGCAGAGAAGACAGGTACTATGGCTACACCTTC
TRBV29-1	TRBJ2-5	NA	17	NA	CSVDPRGGGWSQETQYF	TGCAGCGTCGACCCCAGAGGGGGGGGGTGGAGCCAAGAGACCCAGTACTTC
TRBV9	TRBJ1-1	NA	14	TRBD1	CASRPGGGNTEAFF	TGTGCCAGCAGACCAGGGGGAGGGAACACTGAAGCTTTCTTT
TRBV11-3	TRBJ2-7	NA	13	NA	CASSLSGSYEQYF	TGTGCCAGCAGCTTAAGTGGGAGCTACGAGCAGTACTTC
TRBV6-5	TRBJ2-3	NA	14	NA	CASRDPQGTDTQYF	TGTGCCAGCAGAGACCCGCAGGGCACAGATACGCAGTATTTT
TRBV6-5	TRBJ2-7	NA	14	TRBD2	CASSRAGGLYEQYF	TGTGCCAGCAGTAGAGCGGGGGGGCTCTACGAGCAGTACTTC
TRBV19	TRBJ1-1	few	11	NA	CATSPGLGAFF	TGTGCCACTTCTCCGGGACTAGGAGCTTTCTTT
TRBV6-5	TRBJ2-7	once	14	NA	CASTKNRGGYEQYF	TGTGCCAGCACCAAAAACAGGGGGGGCTACGAGCAGTACTTC
TRBV5-4	TRBJ2-3	NA	17	TRBD1	CASSLSAGTGDTDTQYF	TGTGCCAGCAGCTTGTCGGCGGGGACAGGGGACACAGATACGCAGTATTTT
TRBV28	TRBJ2-3	NA	17	TRBD1	CASSPYTGGIGTDTQYF	TGTGCCAGCAGTCCATATACAGGGGGTATAGGGACAGATACGCAGTATTTT
TRBV7-2	TRBJ2-6	NA	16	TRBD1	CASSHRGGSGANVLTF	TGTGCCAGCAGCCACAGGGGTGGCTCTGGGGCCAACGTCCTGACTTTC
TRBV6-5	TRBJ1-2	NA	14	NA	CASSYTGRESGYTF	TGTGCCAGCAGTTACACGGGGAGGGAAAGTGGCTACACCTTC
TRBV7-2	TRBJ2-1	NA	15	NA	CASRRGGTENNEQFF	TGTGCCAGCCGAAGGGGCGGGACGGAAAACAATGAGCAGTTCTTC
TRBV29-1	TRBJ2-7	NA	14	TRBD1	CSVEPPGQPYEQYF	TGCAGCGTTGAACCACCGGGACAGCCCTACGAGCAGTACTTC